Listed below are T cell receptor beta chains from one sample, sequenced in a study of cytomegalovirus exposure and HLA in healthy donors. Clones were read by immunoSEQ multiplex PCR, and TCRdb kept only the in-frame ones, dropping some. The sample contains about 120,000 clones, 75% to 80% of which appear only once. The sample comprised PBMCs. The receptors derive from a woman aged 35 to 49 in good health and CMV-seropositive. Both conserved end residues are part of each CDR3. The order of the fields is D gene, V gene, clone size, J gene, CDR3 DNA, CDR3 protein. A D gene is named only where the DNA matches it firmly. Size values are once, few and many counts, or a class for expanded clones, and some rows have none.

d_call: TRBD1; v_call: TRBV29-1; clone_size: -; j_call: TRBJ1-1; cdr3_nt: TGCAGCGTCGAAAAGCAGGGGGTGGGAAGAGCTTTCTTT; cdr3_aa: CSVEKQGVGRAFF
d_call: -; v_call: TRBV15; clone_size: -; j_call: TRBJ1-2; cdr3_nt: TGTGCCACCAGCAGCAGACAGGAATATGGCTACACCTTC; cdr3_aa: CATSSRQEYGYTF
d_call: -; v_call: TRBV5-6; clone_size: -; j_call: TRBJ1-1; cdr3_nt: TGTGCCAGCACCTGGAGAGGGGGCACTGAAGCTTTCTTT; cdr3_aa: CASTWRGGTEAFF
d_call: -; v_call: TRBV30; clone_size: few; j_call: TRBJ1-2; cdr3_nt: TGTGCCTGGATAGAACTCTATGGCTACACCTTC; cdr3_aa: CAWIELYGYTF
d_call: TRBD1; v_call: TRBV6-5; clone_size: -; j_call: TRBJ1-1; cdr3_nt: TGTGCCAGCAGACCGGGACAGGCGGTCTCTGAAGCTTTCTTT; cdr3_aa: CASRPGQAVSEAFF
d_call: -; v_call: TRBV2; clone_size: -; j_call: TRBJ1-2; cdr3_nt: TGTGCCAGCAGTGAATACCCAGGTGGCTACACCTTC; cdr3_aa: CASSEYPGGYTF
d_call: TRBD1; v_call: TRBV4-1; clone_size: once; j_call: TRBJ2-4; cdr3_nt: TGCGCCAGCAGCCAAGATCCGACAGGGATGGCCAAAAACATTCAGTACTTC; cdr3_aa: CASSQDPTGMAKNIQYF
d_call: -; v_call: TRBV27; clone_size: -; j_call: TRBJ1-1; cdr3_nt: TGTGCCAGCAGTTTATCTGGTCAGGGGATGAGAACTTTCTTT; cdr3_aa: CASSLSGQGMRTFF
d_call: -; v_call: TRBV6-5; clone_size: -; j_call: TRBJ1-4; cdr3_nt: TGTGCCAGCAGTCTGTTACAGGGAGGGTACGAAAAACTGTTTTTT; cdr3_aa: CASSLLQGGYEKLFF
d_call: -; v_call: TRBV2; clone_size: -; j_call: TRBJ1-6; cdr3_nt: TGTGCCAGCGGGCTGGAGGATGTCTCACCCCTCCACTTT; cdr3_aa: CASGLEDVSPLHF
d_call: -; v_call: TRBV5-6; clone_size: -; j_call: TRBJ1-4; cdr3_nt: TGTGCCAGCAGCTCCGTAGTGAATGAAAAACTGTTTTTT; cdr3_aa: CASSSVVNEKLFF
d_call: TRBD1; v_call: TRBV28; clone_size: -; j_call: TRBJ1-5; cdr3_nt: TGTGCCAGCATCACACAGGGGGGTCAGCCCCAGCATTTT; cdr3_aa: CASITQGGQPQHF
d_call: TRBD1; v_call: TRBV23-1; clone_size: -; j_call: TRBJ1-2; cdr3_nt: TGCGCCAGCAGTCAAGTCGTCAGGGGGCTGCCTGGCTACACCTTC; cdr3_aa: CASSQVVRGLPGYTF
d_call: TRBD2; v_call: TRBV4-2; clone_size: few; j_call: TRBJ2-5; cdr3_nt: TGTGCCAGCAGCCAATTTCATAAGGGGACAGCGGGGGGGGAGACCCAGTACTTC; cdr3_aa: CASSQFHKGTAGGETQYF